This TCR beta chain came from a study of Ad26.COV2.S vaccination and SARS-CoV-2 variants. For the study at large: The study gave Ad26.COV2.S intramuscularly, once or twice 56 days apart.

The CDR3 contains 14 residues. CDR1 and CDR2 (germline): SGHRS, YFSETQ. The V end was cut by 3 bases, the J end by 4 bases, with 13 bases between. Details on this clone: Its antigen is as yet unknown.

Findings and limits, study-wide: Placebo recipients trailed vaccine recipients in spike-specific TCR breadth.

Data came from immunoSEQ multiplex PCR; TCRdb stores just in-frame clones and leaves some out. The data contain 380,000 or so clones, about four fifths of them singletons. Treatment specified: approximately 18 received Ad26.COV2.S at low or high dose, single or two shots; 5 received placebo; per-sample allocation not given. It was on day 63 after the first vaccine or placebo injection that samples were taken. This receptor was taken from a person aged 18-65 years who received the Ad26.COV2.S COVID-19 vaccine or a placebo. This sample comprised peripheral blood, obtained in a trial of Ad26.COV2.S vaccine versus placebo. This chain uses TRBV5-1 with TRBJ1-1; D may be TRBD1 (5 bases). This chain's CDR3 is CASSSDSGPTEAFF. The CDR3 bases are TGCGCCAGCAGCTCCGACTCAGGGCCCACTGAAGCTTTCTTT.